The clone carrying this T cell receptor (beta chain) was detected only a few times. These data belong to a study of T cells in localized non-small cell lung cancer. Method: immunoSEQ multiplex PCR; TCRdb's copy keeps in-frame clones and lacks some. The top ten clones hold more than 20% of a sample with fewer than 3,000 clones, over 25% of them seen once. This CDR3 has 18 amino acids. The V gene is TRBV1, the J gene TRBJ1-1. TRBV1 is reported as a pseudogene. The sequenced sample was normal lung tissue next to the tumor, obtained before any cancer treatment. This TCR came from a man aged 40 to 70 with stage I lung adenocarcinoma. CDR3 in amino acids: CASSQDLSGAGRRTEAFF. Here the CDR3 DNA reads TGCGCCAGCAGCCAAGATCTCTCGGGGGCGGGTAGGAGGACTGAAGCTTTCTTT.